This T cell receptor (beta chain) was observed in a study of blood T cell dynamics during melanoma immunotherapy. The protocol was immunoSEQ multiplex PCR, while the TCRdb copy is restricted to in-frame clones and leaves out a portion. The table records roughly 15,000 clones, 80% to 90% of them present only once. This CDR3 is built from 10 residues. V shed 3 bases and J shed 6 bases, with 5 bases lying between them. The germline V gene has CDR1 DFQATT and CDR2 SNEGSKA (reference sequence). Described time point: week 3, after first cycle of checkpoint inhibitor. The origin of this receptor is a human donor with melanoma. The chain employs TRBV20-1 and TRBJ1-1; no reliable D call. Material: blood, obtained from a patient treated with checkpoint blockade. CDR3 in amino acids: CSASGAEAFF. CDR3 coding DNA: TGCAGTGCTAGTGGTGCTGAAGCTTTCTTT.